Listed here are 24 T cell receptor beta chains from one sample, sequenced in a study of immune characterization of retroperitoneal liposarcoma. TCRdb analysed the PCR reads with MiXCR anew, one entry per CDR3 protein. The sample lists around 2,500 distinct CDR3 sequences, about half occurring once. The sample was tumor tissue. The source of these receptors is a female donor with retroperitoneal liposarcoma.

By share of the sample, this clonotype is medium-sized (0.01 to 0.1%). CDR3 nucleotide sequence: TGTGCCAGCAGTGAAAGTCTAGCGGGAGCCTACGAGCAGTACTTC. It yields the protein CASSESLAGAYEQYF. This sequence joins TRBV6-1 and TRBJ2-5; TRBD2 agrees at 10 bases. The J call may be incorrect, as the DNA end agrees better with TRBJ2-7. Germline values: CDR1 MNHNS, CDR2 SASEGT. The CDR3 has 15 amino acids.

The chain links TRBV24-1 to TRBJ1-5; no clear D gene. The CDR3 totals 13 residues. Germline V gene lookup returns CDR1 KGHDR and CDR2 SFDVKD. V gave up 4 bases and J gave up 3 bases, with 6 bases separating them. DNA of the CDR3: TGTGCCACCAGTGAAAGCCACAATCAGCCCCAGCATTTT. It encodes CATSESHNQPQHF.

This clonotype was counted between two and nine times. The V call is TRBV6-1, the J call TRBJ2-5; D uncertain. Germline V gene data show CDR1 as MNHNS and CDR2 as SASEGT. V shed 7 bases and J shed 2 bases, with 14 bases lying between them. The CDR3 extends over 14 amino acids. CDR3 sequence reads: CASTPLASQETQYF. In nucleotides, the CDR3 is TGTGCCAGCACCCCCCTGGCGTCTCAAGAGACCCAGTACTTC.

CDR3 region: CASSLVAGGRDTQYF. The CDR3 nucleotides are TGTGCCAGCAGCTTGGTGGCGGGAGGGCGAGATACGCAGTATTTT. The V call is TRBV5-4, the J call TRBJ2-3; 9 positions match TRBD2. This CDR3 contains 15 residues. The ends lost 0 bases at V and 5 bases at J; junction bases unmatched: 4. CDR1 is SGHNT, CDR2 YYREEE, per germline (reference sequence).

The rearrangement uses TRBV11-2 and TRBJ2-7, with 8 bases matching TRBD2. In germline, CDR1 is SGHAT, CDR2 FQNNGV. The V and J ends lost 5 bases and 7 bases, in that order; junction bases with no gene match: 10. The CDR3 spans 14 residues. CDR3 in DNA: TGTGCCAGCAGCGTCCGGGTCCGGGGGGGAGAGCAGTACTTC. Residues: CASSVRVRGGEQYF.

V gene TRBV6-1 combines with J gene TRBJ2-5, with a tentative D call TRBD2 (6 bases). With the DNA end fitting TRBJ2-4 better, the J assignment may be wrong. The CDR3 runs to 19 residues. Germline CDR1 and CDR2: MNHNS and SASEGT. In nucleotides, the CDR3 is TGTGCCAGCAGTGAAGCTGCGGGGAAAGAACTTTTAGCCAAAAACATTCAGTACTTC. The encoded protein is CASSEAAGKELLAKNIQYF.

This clonotype counts as medium-sized. The chain links TRBV7-4 to TRBJ2-1; either TRBD1 or TRBD2 may supply D (6 bases each). Germline V CDR1 and CDR2: SGHVT, SQSDAQ. The CDR3 sequence is 16 residues long. V lost 5 bases, J lost 3 bases, and 17 bases lay in between. CDR3: CASSPNGGNYYNEQFF. The CDR3 DNA reads as TGTGCCAGCAGCCCGAACGGGGGCAATTACTACAATGAGCAGTTCTTC.

This chain connects TRBV6-1 to TRBJ2-1; 7 nucleotides line up with TRBD1. The DNA end lines up better with TRBJ2-7; the J call may be wrong. This CDR3 is built from 14 residues. CDR1 and CDR2 from the germline V gene are MNHNS and SASEGT. CDR3 DNA: TGTGCCAGCAGTAGAAAGGGGGCGGCGTACGAGCAGTACTTC. It specifies CASSRKGAAYEQYF.

The chain is built from TRBV6-1 and TRBJ2-5; weak D call: TRBD2 (5 bases). V lost 8 bases and J lost 11, with 33 bases in between. Germline V CDR1 and CDR2: MNHNS, SASEGT. The CDR3 runs 17 residues. CDR3 sequence (DNA): TGTGCCAGCTGGTCTAGCCTCCTTGGAGGATCCTACAATGAGCAGTACTTC. It yields the protein CASWSSLLGGSYNEQYF.

This chain joins TRBV6-1 and TRBJ2-3; the match to TRBD2 covers 12 bases. Germline CDR1 reads MNHNS; CDR2 reads SASEGT. Unmatched junction bases numbered 6, after V lost 1 base and J lost 7 bases. The CDR3 is 16 residues long. The CDR3 region is CASSEGLAGGQYTQYF. The CDR3 DNA reads TGTGCCAGCAGTGAAGGGCTAGCGGGGGGGCAATATACGCAGTATTTT.

This clonotype came up a few times. V is TRBV7-2 and J is TRBJ2-2; D unclear. Deletions cut 3 bases from V and 4 bases from J, with 6 bases between. The CDR3 covers 13 residues. Germline CDR1 reads SGHTA; CDR2 reads FQGNSA. The CDR3, as DNA: TGTGCCAGCAGCTTCAGAAGCACCGGGGAGCTGTTTTTT. Its translation is CASSFRSTGELFF.

The chain couples TRBV7-8 to TRBJ2-1; D is undetermined. Per the germline V gene, CDR1 is SGHVS and CDR2 is FQNEAQ. The V end lost 8 bases, the J end lost 7 bases, and 12 bases lay between the germline ends. CDR3 length: 12 residues. The CDR3 bases are TGTGCCAGCTTAGATGGTGTGAATGAGCAGTTCTTC. Translation gives CASLDGVNEQFF. The full variable domain, its missing parts supplied by reference TRBV7-8 and TRBJ2-1, is GAGVSQSPRYKVAKRGQDVALRCDPISGHVSLFWYQQALGQGPEFLTYFQNEAQLDKSGLPSDRFFAERPEGSVSTLKIQRTQQEDSAVYLCASLDGVNEQFFGPGTRLTVL.

The chain is built from TRBV10-3 and TRBJ2-1; either TRBD1 or TRBD2 may supply D (5 bases each). With the DNA end fitting TRBJ2-7 better, the J assignment may be wrong. CDR3 length: 12 residues. CDR1 ENHRY and CDR2 SYGVKD come from the germline V gene. The CDR3 is CAISDEGREQYF. CDR3 nucleotide sequence: TGTGCCATCAGTGACGAGGGACGCGAGCAGTACTTC.

V and J are TRBV7-2 and TRBJ1-1; D not certain. The germline CDR1 and CDR2 sequences are SGHTA and FQGNSA. The CDR3 consists of 13 residues. V gave up 3 bases and J gave up 0 bases, with 5 bases separating them. CDR3 sequence reads: CASSFGMNTEAFF. CDR3 in DNA: TGTGCCAGCAGCTTCGGTATGAACACTGAAGCTTTCTTT.

In DNA form, the CDR3 reads TGTGCCAGCACCAGACAGGGACCCACAGATACGCAGTATTTT. The encoded protein is CASTRQGPTDTQYF. The rearrangement links TRBV6-1 to TRBJ2-3; 7 bases match TRBD1. The CDR3 extends over 14 amino acids. V shed 7 bases and J 2 bases; nucleotides not matched to a gene: 6. Germline lookup yields CDR1 MNHNS and CDR2 SASEGT.

The chain joins TRBV12-3 or TRBV12-4 to TRBJ1-1; 7 bases match TRBD1. Trimming cost V 6 bases and J 0 bases; bases outside gene matches: 4. The CDR3 totals 14 residues. This CDR3 reads CASRRTGMNTEAFF. DNA for the CDR3: TGTGCCAGCAGAAGGACAGGCATGAACACTGAAGCTTTCTTT.

For this clonotype: A read error may explain this, as a much larger clone is one base away. V usage is TRBV7-8 and J usage is TRBJ2-1; no definite D call. The germline gives CDR1 SGHVS, CDR2 FQNEAQ. V gave up 0 bases and J gave up 10 bases, with 16 bases separating them. This CDR3 has 15 residues. This CDR3 reads CASSLATPEKGEQFF. The DNA for the CDR3 is TGTGCCAGCAGCTTAGCTACCCCCGAGAAGGGCGAGCAGTTCTTC.

This chain joins TRBV6-1 and TRBJ2-3; D is perhaps TRBD1 (6 bases). Trimming cost V 3 bases and J 3 bases, with 10 bases left between them. Germline V lookup: CDR1 MNHNS, CDR2 SASEGT. The CDR3 has 14 amino acids. The CDR3 bases are TGTGCCAGCAGTGACAGGGGAGTTACAGATACGCAGTATTTT. Protein product: CASSDRGVTDTQYF.

This clonotype was counted between two and nine times. The gene calls are TRBV12-3 or TRBV12-4 and TRBJ2-1; 12 bases fit TRBD2. This CDR3 comprises 14 residues. V was clipped by 1 base and J by 8 bases; unmatched bases: 0. CDR3 sequence: CASSLGLAGDEQFF. In DNA, the CDR3 is TGTGCCAGCAGTTTAGGACTAGCGGGAGATGAGCAGTTCTTC.

The rearrangement links TRBV12-3 or TRBV12-4 to TRBJ2-4; 9 positions match TRBD1. The end of the DNA aligns better with TRBJ2-5, so the J call may be wrong. This CDR3 is built from 15 residues. The CDR3 is CASSSDRGTEETQYF. The CDR3 nucleotides are TGTGCCAGCAGTTCCGACAGGGGGACCGAAGAGACCCAGTACTTC.

CDR3 in DNA: TGTGCCAGCAGGGTAACAGGGGGTATGCTTGGGGGTGAGCAGTTCTTC. Translated, it gives CASRVTGGMLGGEQFF. J is TRBJ2-1 and V is TRBV7-3; the match to TRBD1 covers 8 bases. Germline V CDR1 and CDR2: SGHTA, FQGTGA. The CDR3 consists of 16 residues. V dropped 6 bases and J dropped 9; count of bases not matched to a gene: 16.

This clonotype showed up just a few times. The V call is TRBV6-1, the J call TRBJ2-1, with D perhaps TRBD2 (6 bases). V lost 6 bases and J lost 2, with 17 bases in between. The CDR3 runs to 16 residues. From germline, CDR1 is MNHNS and CDR2 SASEGT. CDR3 sequence (DNA): TGTGCCAGCAGCCCTCTCATCGGGAGCCCCTACAATGAGCAGTTCTTC. Translation: CASSPLIGSPYNEQFF.

V is TRBV6-6 and J is TRBJ2-1; 10 bases align to TRBD2. The J call may be incorrect, as the DNA end agrees better with TRBJ2-7. This CDR3 comprises 14 residues. Germline-derived CDR1 and CDR2 are MNHNY and SVGAGI (reference sequence). This chain's CDR3 is CASSSSGSGGEQYF. CDR3 nucleotides: TGTGCCAGCAGTTCTAGCGGGAGCGGTGGTGAGCAGTACTTC.

The CDR3 sequence: CASSEHTGANNEQFF. The CDR3 DNA reads as TGTGCCAGCAGTGAACATACAGGGGCGAACAATGAGCAGTTCTTC. This chain joins TRBV6-1 and TRBJ2-1, with 7 positions matching TRBD1. Trimming at V came to 2 bases and at J to 5 bases, leaving 6 bases not matched to a gene. Per germline, CDR1 MNHNS and CDR2 SASEGT. This CDR3 region has 15 residues.